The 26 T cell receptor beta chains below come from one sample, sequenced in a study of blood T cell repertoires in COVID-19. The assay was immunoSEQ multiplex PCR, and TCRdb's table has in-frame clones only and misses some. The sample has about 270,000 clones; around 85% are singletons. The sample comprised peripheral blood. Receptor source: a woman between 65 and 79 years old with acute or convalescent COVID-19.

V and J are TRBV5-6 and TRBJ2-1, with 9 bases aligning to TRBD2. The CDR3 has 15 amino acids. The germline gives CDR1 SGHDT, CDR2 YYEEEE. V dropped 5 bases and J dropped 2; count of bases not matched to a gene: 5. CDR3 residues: CASSSAGGTYNEQFF. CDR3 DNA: TGTGCCAGCAGTTCAGCGGGGGGAACCTACAATGAGCAGTTCTTC.

DNA for the CDR3: TGTGCCAGCAGCATACGAACCGGGACACTGAGGGAAAAACTGTTTTTT. This translates into CASSIRTGTLREKLFF. This rearrangement joins TRBV7-9 to TRBJ1-4; D may be TRBD1 (6 bases). This CDR3 has 16 residues. V lost 5 bases to trimming and J lost 8 bases, with 21 bases between them. Germline-derived CDR1 and CDR2 are SEHNR and FQNEAQ (reference sequence).

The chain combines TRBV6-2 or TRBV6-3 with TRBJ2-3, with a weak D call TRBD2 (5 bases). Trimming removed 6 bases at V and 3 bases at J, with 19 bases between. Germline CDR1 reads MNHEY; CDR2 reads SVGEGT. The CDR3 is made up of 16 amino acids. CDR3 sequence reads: CASSPTLTSNTDTQYF. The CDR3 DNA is TGTGCCAGCAGCCCTACCCTAACTAGTAATACAGATACGCAGTATTTT.

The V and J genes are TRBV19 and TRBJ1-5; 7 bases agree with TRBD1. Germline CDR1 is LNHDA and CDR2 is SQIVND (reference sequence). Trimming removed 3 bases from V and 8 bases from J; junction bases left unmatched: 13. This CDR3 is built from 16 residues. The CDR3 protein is CASSMGSGPGGKPQHF. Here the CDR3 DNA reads TGTGCCAGTAGTATGGGGTCAGGTCCAGGGGGTAAGCCCCAGCATTTT.

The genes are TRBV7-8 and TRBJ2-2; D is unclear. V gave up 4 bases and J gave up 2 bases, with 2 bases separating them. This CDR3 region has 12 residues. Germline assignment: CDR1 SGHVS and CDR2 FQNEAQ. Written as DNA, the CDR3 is TGTGCCAGCAGCTCAAACACCGGGGAGCTGTTTTTT. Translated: CASSSNTGELFF.

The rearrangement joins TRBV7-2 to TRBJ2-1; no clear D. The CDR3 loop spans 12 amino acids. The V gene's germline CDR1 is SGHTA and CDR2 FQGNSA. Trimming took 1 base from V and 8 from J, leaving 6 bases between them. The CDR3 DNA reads TGTGCCAGCAGCTTAGGCAGATATGAGCAGTTCTTC. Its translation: CASSLGRYEQFF.

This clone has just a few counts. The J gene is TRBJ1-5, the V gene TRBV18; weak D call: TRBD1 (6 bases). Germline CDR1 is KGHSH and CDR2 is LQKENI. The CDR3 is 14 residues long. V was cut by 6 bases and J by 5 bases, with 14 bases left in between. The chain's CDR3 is CASSSGTKDQPQHF. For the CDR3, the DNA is TGTGCCAGCTCCTCCGGGACAAAGGATCAGCCCCAGCATTTT.

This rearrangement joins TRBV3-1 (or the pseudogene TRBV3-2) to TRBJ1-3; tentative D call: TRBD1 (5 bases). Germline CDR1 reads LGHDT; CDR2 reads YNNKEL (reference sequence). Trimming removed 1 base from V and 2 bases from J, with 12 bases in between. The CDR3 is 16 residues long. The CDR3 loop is CASSQVPQGTGNTIYF. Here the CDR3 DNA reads TGTGCCAGCAGCCAAGTACCGCAGGGAACTGGAAACACCATATATTTT.

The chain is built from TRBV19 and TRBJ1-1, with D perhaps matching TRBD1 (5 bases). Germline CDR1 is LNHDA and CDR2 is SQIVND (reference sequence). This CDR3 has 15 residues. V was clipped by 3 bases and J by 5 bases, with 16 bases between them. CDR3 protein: CASSILSRVGTEAFF. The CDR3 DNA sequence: TGTGCCAGTAGTATCCTGTCCAGGGTGGGGACTGAAGCTTTCTTT.

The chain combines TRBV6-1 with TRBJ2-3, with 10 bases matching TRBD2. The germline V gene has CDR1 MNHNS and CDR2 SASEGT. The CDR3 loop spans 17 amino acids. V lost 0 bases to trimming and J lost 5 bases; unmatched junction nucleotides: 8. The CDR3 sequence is CASSEAYRAGGIDTQYF. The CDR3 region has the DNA TGTGCCAGCAGTGAAGCATATCGAGCGGGGGGGATAGATACGCAGTATTTT.

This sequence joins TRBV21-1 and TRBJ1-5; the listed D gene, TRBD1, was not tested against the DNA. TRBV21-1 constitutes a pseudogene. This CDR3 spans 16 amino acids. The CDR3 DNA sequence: TGTGCCAGCAGCAAAGACAGGGCTTGTGGCAATCAGCCCCAGCATTTT. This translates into CASSKDRACGNQPQHF.

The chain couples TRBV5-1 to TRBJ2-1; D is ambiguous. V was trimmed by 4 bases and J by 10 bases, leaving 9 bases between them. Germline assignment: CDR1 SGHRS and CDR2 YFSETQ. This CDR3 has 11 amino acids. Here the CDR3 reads CASSVSVEQFF. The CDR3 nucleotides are TGCGCCAGCAGCGTCTCTGTAGAGCAGTTCTTC.

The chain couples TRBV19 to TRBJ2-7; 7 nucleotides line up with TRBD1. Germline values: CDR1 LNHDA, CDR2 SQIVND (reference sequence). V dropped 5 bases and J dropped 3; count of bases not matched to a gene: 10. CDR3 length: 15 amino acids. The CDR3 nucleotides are TGTGCCAGTAGTCTCGCCGGGACAGCTAGCTACGAGCAGTACTTC. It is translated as CASSLAGTASYEQYF. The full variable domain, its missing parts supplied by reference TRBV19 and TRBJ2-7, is DGGITQSPKYLFRKEGQNVTLSCEQNLNHDAMYWYRQDPGQGLRLIYYSQIVNDFQKGDIAEGYSVSREKKESFPLTVTSAQKNPTAFYLCASSLAGTASYEQYFGPGTRLTVT.

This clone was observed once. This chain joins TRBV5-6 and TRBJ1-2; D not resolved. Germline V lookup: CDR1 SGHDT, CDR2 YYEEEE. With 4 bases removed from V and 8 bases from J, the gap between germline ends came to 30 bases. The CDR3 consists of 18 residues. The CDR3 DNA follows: TGTGCCAGCAGCCAACCACCGGGTCTCGGGGAGCCGAAAGACGGCTACACCTTC. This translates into CASSQPPGLGEPKDGYTF.

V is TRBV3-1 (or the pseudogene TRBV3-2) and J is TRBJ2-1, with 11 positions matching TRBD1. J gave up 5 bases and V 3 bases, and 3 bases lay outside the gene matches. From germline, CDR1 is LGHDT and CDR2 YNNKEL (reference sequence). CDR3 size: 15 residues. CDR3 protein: CASSHWDRGDNEQFF. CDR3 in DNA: TGTGCCAGCAGCCACTGGGACAGGGGGGACAATGAGCAGTTCTTC.

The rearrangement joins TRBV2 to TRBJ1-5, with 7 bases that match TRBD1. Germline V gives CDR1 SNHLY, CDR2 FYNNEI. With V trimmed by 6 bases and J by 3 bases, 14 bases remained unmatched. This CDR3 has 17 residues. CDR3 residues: CASRPGALDRVNQPQHF. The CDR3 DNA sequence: TGTGCCAGCAGGCCGGGGGCCCTAGACAGGGTCAATCAGCCCCAGCATTTT.

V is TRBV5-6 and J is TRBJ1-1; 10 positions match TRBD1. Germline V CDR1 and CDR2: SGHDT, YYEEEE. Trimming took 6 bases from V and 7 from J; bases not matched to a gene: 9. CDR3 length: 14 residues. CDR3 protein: CASIRQGAGHEAFF. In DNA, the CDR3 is TGTGCCAGCATTAGACAGGGGGCCGGTCATGAAGCTTTCTTT.

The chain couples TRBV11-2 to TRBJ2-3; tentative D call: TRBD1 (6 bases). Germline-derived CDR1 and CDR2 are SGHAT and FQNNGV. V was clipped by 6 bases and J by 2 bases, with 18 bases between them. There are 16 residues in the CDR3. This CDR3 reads CASRLRQDRITDTQYF. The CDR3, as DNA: TGTGCCAGCAGGTTAAGACAGGATCGTATCACAGATACGCAGTATTTT.

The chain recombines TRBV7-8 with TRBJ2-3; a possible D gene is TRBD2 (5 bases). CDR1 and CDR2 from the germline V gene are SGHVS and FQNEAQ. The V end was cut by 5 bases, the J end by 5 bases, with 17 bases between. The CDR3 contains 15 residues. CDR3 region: CASSPTRMVGDTQYF. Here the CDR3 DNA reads TGTGCCAGCAGCCCCACTAGGATGGTGGGAGATACGCAGTATTTT. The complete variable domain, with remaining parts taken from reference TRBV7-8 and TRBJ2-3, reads GAGVSQSPRYKVAKRGQDVALRCDPISGHVSLFWYQQALGQGPEFLTYFQNEAQLDKSGLPSDRFFAERPEGSVSTLKIQRTQQEDSAVYLCASSPTRMVGDTQYFGPGTRLTVL.

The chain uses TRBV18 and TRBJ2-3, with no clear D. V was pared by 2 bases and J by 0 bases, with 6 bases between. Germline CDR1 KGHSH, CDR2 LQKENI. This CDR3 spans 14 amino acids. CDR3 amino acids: CASSPGVSTDTQYF. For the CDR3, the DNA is TGTGCCAGCTCACCAGGAGTAAGCACAGATACGCAGTATTTT.

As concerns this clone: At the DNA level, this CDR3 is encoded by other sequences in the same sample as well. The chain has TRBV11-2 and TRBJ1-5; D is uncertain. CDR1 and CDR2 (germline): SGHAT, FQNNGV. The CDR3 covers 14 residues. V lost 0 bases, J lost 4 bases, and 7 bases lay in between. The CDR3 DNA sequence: TGTGCCAGCAGCTTAGACGGAGGTAATCAGCCCCAGCATTTT. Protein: CASSLDGGNQPQHF.

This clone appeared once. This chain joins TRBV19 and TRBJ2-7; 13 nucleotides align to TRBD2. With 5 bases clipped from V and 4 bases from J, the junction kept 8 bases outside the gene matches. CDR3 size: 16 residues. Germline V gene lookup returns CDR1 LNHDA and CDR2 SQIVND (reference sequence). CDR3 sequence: CASSATSGGHGYEQYF. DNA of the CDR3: TGTGCCAGTAGTGCGACTAGCGGGGGGCATGGATACGAGCAGTACTTC.

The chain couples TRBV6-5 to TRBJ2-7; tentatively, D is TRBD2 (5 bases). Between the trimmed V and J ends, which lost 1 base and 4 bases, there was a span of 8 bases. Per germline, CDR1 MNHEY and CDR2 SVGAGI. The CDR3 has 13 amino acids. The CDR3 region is CASSYYGGYEQYF. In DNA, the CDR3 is TGTGCCAGCAGTTACTATGGCGGGTACGAGCAGTACTTC.

CDR3 nucleotide sequence: TGTGCCAGTAATCGGGGGAGGACAGGGACCACCGGGGAGCTGTTTTTT. It specifies CASNRGRTGTTGELFF. The chain employs TRBV19 and TRBJ2-2; 8 bases are a match to TRBD1. Germline V lookup: CDR1 LNHDA, CDR2 SQIVND (reference sequence). The CDR3 length is 16 residues. After removal of 7 bases from V and 4 bases from J, the junction contained 11 bases not matched to a gene.

This chain's CDR3 is CASSQGHRNTEAFF. CDR3 nucleotides: TGTGCCAGCAGCCAAGGACACCGGAACACTGAAGCTTTCTTT. The gene calls are TRBV3-1 (or the pseudogene TRBV3-2) and TRBJ1-1; the D is unclear. V was trimmed by 1 base and J by 1 base, leaving 7 bases between them. The CDR3 length is 14 residues. Germline values: CDR1 LGHDT, CDR2 YNNKEL (reference sequence).

DNA for the CDR3: TGTGCCAGTCGGGAGGACACTGAAGCTTTCTTT. It translates to CASREDTEAFF. This chain links TRBV19 with TRBJ1-1, with no clear D. Germline V CDR1 and CDR2: LNHDA, SQIVND (reference sequence). V gave up 8 bases and J gave up 3 bases, with 7 bases separating them. This CDR3 region has 11 residues.